This TCR beta chain came from a study of T cell repertoires in cytomegalovirus infection. Study background: Indications of both CMV infection and matching HLA type were provided by public TCR beta signatures. Study findings and constraints: Public TCR beta family frequency separated CMV-and-HLA carriers, including in an independent cohort.

The V and J ends lost 5 bases and 6 bases, in that order; junction bases with no gene match: 7. The CDR3 runs 15 residues. Germline V gene sequence: CDR1 MNHNY, CDR2 SVGAGI (reference sequence). One entry per CDR3 protein results from TCRdb running MiXCR on the reads. The table records hundreds of thousands of distinct CDR3 sequences, around a sixth of them present only once. This clonotype was seen many times. The antigen is undetermined. The chain employs TRBV6-6 and TRBJ2-2, with TRBD1 identical over 9 bases. The sequencing input was PBMCs. The TCR originated in a human donor in good health (CMV status not recorded). Some clones in this sample may be carry-over from other donors' samples. The CDR3 here is CASSTGTGRAGELFF. In DNA, the CDR3 is TGTGCCAGCAGTACCGGGACAGGGCGGGCCGGGGAGCTGTTTTTT.